The following is a TCR beta chain sequence with its context. These data belong to a study of Graves' ophthalmopathy and Graves' hyperthyroidism. TCR beta CDR3 regions were amplified from RNA transcripts. The authors performed first-round RT-PCR with HTBI primers and then a second-round multiplex PCR. Via MiXCR, TCRdb re-called the multiplex PCR reads, giving one row per CDR3 protein. The sample records about 600,000 distinct CDR3 sequences, roughly 40% being singletons. V lost 7 bases and J lost 2, with 14 bases in between. The CDR3 covers 15 residues. Germline V CDR1 and CDR2: SGHTA, FQGNSA. This TCR derives from an adult man with Graves' hyperthyroidism. This chain uses TRBV7-2 with TRBJ2-2, with D possibly matching TRBD2 (5 bases). The sample taken for sequencing was peripheral blood or thyroid tissue (not recorded which). The CDR3 here is CASTPGIFNTGELFF. Here the CDR3 DNA reads TGTGCCAGCACCCCGGGGATCTTCAACACCGGGGAGCTGTTTTTT.